This section outlines one T cell receptor beta chain sequence together with its context. The data are from a study of blood T cell repertoires in COVID-19. Study-wide context: The cDNA or gDNA used as material had been derived from T cells, B-cell-depleted T cells, or PBMCs.

Original methodology: Quantification of nucleated cells was approximated via reference gene primer amplification. Some clones are missing from TCRdb's copy, which holds only in-frame ones; the method was immunoSEQ multiplex PCR. The V and J calls and clone size are taken from that table; D and trimming were inferred from the DNA. This sample has 150,000 or so clones, with around 85% found just once. Sequenced sample: peripheral blood. The source is a woman in her thirties or forties with active or convalescent COVID-19.

CDR3 sequence reads: CASSLGTGVMNEKLFF. The CDR3 DNA reads TGTGCCAGCAGTTTAGGGACAGGGGTGATGAATGAAAAACTGTTTTTT. The chain carries TRBV27 and TRBJ1-4; 10 bases match TRBD1. Trimming cost V 2 bases and J 5 bases; bases outside gene matches: 5. Germline-derived CDR1 and CDR2 are MNHEY and SMNVEV (reference sequence). This CDR3 comprises 16 residues.